One sample yielded the 31 T cell receptor beta chains listed below, sequenced in a study of T-cell reconstitution after alpha-beta-depleted transplantation in children listed by TCRdb under 2016. Libraries were prepared through PCR. The sequencer listed for this sample is Illumina HiSeq 2500. To normalize quantification of the TCRbeta repertoire, the TCR libraries were built with molecular barcoding that relied on unique molecular identifiers. Using fastp at Q25 and MiXCR, TCRdb reprocessed the public reads and kept productive beta chains. Under each unique CDR3 protein, matching rows form one entry showing the most common genes and DNA. This sample lists approximately 630,000 distinct CDR3 sequences; 13% were detected once. 0.75% to 0.85% of the sample lies in the top ten. What the treatment or condition label conveys for this sample: allogeneic hematopoietic cell transplantation with graft depleted of TCRalphabeta T cells and CD19 B cells.

The source was PBMCs, collected before TCRalphabeta/CD19-depleted stem cell transplant. Receptors were obtained from a girl aged 2 to 9 with congenital amegakaryocytic thrombocytopenia, due to receive a stem cell transplant.

This clonotype came up a few times. This chain connects TRBV15 to TRBJ2-1, with D perhaps TRBD2 (6 bases). The CDR3 length is 17 residues. CDR1 and CDR2 from the germline V gene are LNHNV and YYDKDF (reference sequence). V lost 8 bases to trimming and J lost 1 base, with 21 bases between them. The CDR3 nucleotides read TGTGCCACCTCCCTCATCGGAGCGGGTGTTTCCTACAATGAGCAGTTCTTC. It codes for CATSLIGAGVSYNEQFF. The variable domain in full, with the rest retrieved from reference TRBV15 and TRBJ2-1, is DAMVIQNPRYQVTQFGKPVTLSCSQTLNHNVMYWYQQKSSQAPKLLFHYYDKDFNNEADTPDNFQSRRPNTSFCFLDIRSPGLGDTAMYLCATSLIGAGVSYNEQFFGPGTRLTVL.

This chain links TRBV5-5 with TRBJ2-1; D is perhaps TRBD1 (7 bases). The V gene's germline CDR1 is SGHKS and CDR2 YYEKEE (reference sequence). The CDR3 runs 16 residues. Trimming took 3 bases from V and 5 from J, leaving 18 bases between them. The CDR3: CASSWGAGQRHNEQFF. The CDR3 nucleotides read TGTGCCAGCAGCTGGGGGGCGGGACAGAGACACAATGAGCAGTTCTTC.

The chain couples TRBV9 to TRBJ1-2, with 8 bases lining up with TRBD1. The germline V gene has CDR1 SGDLS and CDR2 YYNGEE. V shed 4 bases, J shed 4 bases, and the junction held 9 bases outside the gene matches. The CDR3 covers 15 residues. CDR3 DNA sequence: TGTGCCAGCAGCCTAGGACCGGGACAGGTCTATGGCTACACCTTC. It encodes CASSLGPGQVYGYTF.

This sequence joins TRBV3-1 and TRBJ2-3, with a weak D call TRBD1 (7 bases). Looked up from germline, CDR1 is LGHDT and CDR2 is YNNKEL (reference sequence). V shed 4 bases and J shed 2 bases, with 13 bases lying between them. This CDR3 contains 15 residues. CDR3 sequence reads: CASSPTGRFTDTQYF. CDR3 nucleotides: TGTGCCAGCAGCCCGACAGGGAGGTTCACAGATACGCAGTATTTT.

This clonotype was observed at least ten times. The genes are TRBV12-5 and TRBJ2-3, with no clear D. V lost 0 bases to trimming and J lost 4 bases, with 17 bases between them. Germline values: CDR1 LGHNT, CDR2 FRNRAP. The CDR3 extends over 17 amino acids. The CDR3 reads CASGLVSALLVPDTQYF. The CDR3 DNA is TGTGCTAGTGGTTTGGTTTCGGCCCTCCTCGTCCCAGATACGCAGTATTTT.

This clonotype was seen repeatedly, ten times or more. The V call is TRBV12-3 or TRBV12-4, the J call TRBJ2-1; TRBD1 is a possible D gene (6 bases). V lost 6 bases, J lost 5 bases, and 20 bases lay in between. The CDR3 has 16 amino acids. The CDR3 is CASSAVLGTPDNEQFF. The CDR3 DNA reads TGTGCCAGCAGCGCTGTCCTCGGGACACCTGACAATGAGCAGTTCTTC.

In its sample, this clonotype was seen many times. The chain employs TRBV18 and TRBJ2-7, with TRBD1 identical over 8 bases. The CDR3 totals 15 residues. Trimming at V came to 0 bases and at J to 3 bases, leaving 4 bases not matched to a gene. The germline gives CDR1 KGHSH, CDR2 LQKENI. In DNA, the CDR3 is TGTGCCAGCTCACCACCACGACAGGGGAGCTACGAGCAGTACTTC. It is translated as CASSPPRQGSYEQYF.

With respect to this clonotype: At one end the junction does not follow the germline gene, possibly because of a read error. V gene TRBV10-3 combines with J gene TRBJ2-5, with D perhaps TRBD2 (6 bases). CDR1 and CDR2 from the germline V gene are ENHRY and SYGVKD. The CDR3 contains 16 residues. As DNA, the CDR3 is TGTGCCTTCAGTGAGGACTATAAAAGGTACCAAGAGACCCAGTACTTC. Amino acids: CAFSEDYKRYQETQYF.

The rearrangement uses TRBV11-2 and TRBJ2-5; D is unclear. Trimming shortened V by 1 base and J by 1 base, and 10 bases separated the two germline ends. CDR3 length: 15 amino acids. In germline, CDR1 is SGHAT, CDR2 FQNNGV. For the CDR3, the DNA is TGTGCCAGCAGCTTAGCAAACCTATTCCAAGAGACCCAGTACTTC. Residues: CASSLANLFQETQYF.

This clonotype was found a few times. The chain has TRBV11-2 and TRBJ2-3; D may be TRBD1 (7 bases). The germline gives CDR1 SGHAT, CDR2 FQNNGV. This CDR3 region has 16 residues. Deletions cut 3 bases from V and 7 bases from J, with 20 bases between. The CDR3, as DNA: TGTGCCAGCAGCTTTTTCTCGGGCCAGGGGGGAAATACGCAGTATTTT. Translation gives CASSFFSGQGGNTQYF.

In its sample, this clonotype was seen a few times. The chain links TRBV29-1 to TRBJ2-1; tentative D call: TRBD1 (5 bases). Trimming removed 3 bases from V and 7 bases from J, with 13 bases in between. The CDR3 is made up of 13 amino acids. The germline V gene encodes CDR1 SQVTM and CDR2 ANQGSEA. Here the CDR3 reads CSVDSRTRNEQFF. In nucleotides, the CDR3 is TGCAGCGTTGACTCCAGGACACGTAATGAGCAGTTCTTC.

As for this clonotype: A much larger clone lies one base from this, so it may be a read error. This rearrangement joins TRBV29-1 to TRBJ2-7, with D hard to call. V was pared by 8 bases and J by 0 bases, with 17 bases between. The germline V gene has CDR1 SQVTM and CDR2 ANQGSEA. This CDR3 is built from 14 residues. CDR3: CSIEVGVPSYEQYF. The CDR3 DNA reads TGCAGCATCGAGGTTGGGGTTCCCTCCTACGAGCAGTACTTC.

This clonotype appeared many times. The chain has TRBV5-1 and TRBJ1-1; D is perhaps TRBD1 (6 bases). CDR1 is SGHRS and CDR2 is YFSETQ in the germline V gene. This CDR3 region has 15 residues. V lost 2 bases and J lost 5, with 16 bases in between. The CDR3 protein is CASSLRIRGRTEAFF. DNA of the CDR3: TGCGCCAGCAGCTTACGCATTAGGGGGAGAACTGAAGCTTTCTTT.

Regarding this clonotype: This may arise from a read error, as a much more abundant clone is one base away. The V and J genes are TRBV7-8 and TRBJ2-2; D gene ambiguous. The CDR3 is made up of 14 amino acids. Per germline, CDR1 SGHVS and CDR2 FQNEAQ. This chain's CDR3 is CVSSFVVLAGELFF. The CDR3 nucleotides read TGTGTCAGCAGCTTCGTGGTCCTAGCCGGGGAGCTGTTTTTT.

V gene TRBV29-1 combines with J gene TRBJ2-5, with D perhaps TRBD2 (5 bases). CDR3 size: 14 residues. Looked up from germline, CDR1 is SQVTM and CDR2 is ANQGSEA. With 3 bases removed from V and 8 bases from J, the gap between germline ends came to 19 bases. The CDR3 is CSVEEDTVSRTQYF. The CDR3 coding sequence is TGCAGCGTTGAGGAGGATACCGTTTCGAGAACCCAGTACTTC.

The sample holds many counts of this clonotype. The genes are TRBV20-1 and TRBJ1-6, with D tentatively TRBD1 (5 bases). The CDR3 spans 16 residues. The germline CDR1 and CDR2 sequences are DFQATT and SNEGSKA (reference sequence). V was pared by 0 bases and J by 7 bases, with 16 bases between. The chain's CDR3 is CSARDGQGGTNSPLHF. The DNA of the CDR3 is TGCAGTGCTAGAGATGGGCAGGGAGGGACCAATTCACCCCTCCACTTT.

This clonotype was seen repeatedly, ten times or more. The V and J genes are TRBV6-1 and TRBJ2-1, with 9 bases lining up with TRBD1. The CDR3 runs to 17 residues. Trimming cost V 4 bases and J 0 bases; bases outside gene matches: 7. CDR1 and CDR2 (germline): MNHNS, SASEGT. The chain's CDR3 is CASSVTTGGSSYNEQFF. CDR3 DNA sequence: TGTGCCAGCAGTGTTACGACAGGGGGAAGCTCCTACAATGAGCAGTTCTTC.

In this sample, this clonotype turned up a few times. The genes are TRBV7-9 and TRBJ2-1; 9 bases match TRBD2. This CDR3 has 15 residues. Trimming removed 6 bases from V and 9 bases from J; junction bases left unmatched: 12. CDR1 SEHNR and CDR2 FQNEAQ come from the germline V gene (reference sequence). The CDR3 loop is CASRRPGLATSEQFF. The CDR3, as DNA: TGTGCCAGCAGGCGACCGGGACTAGCTACAAGTGAGCAGTTCTTC.

This clonotype showed up many times. V usage is TRBV3-1 and J usage is TRBJ2-3, with no clear D. The germline V gene has CDR1 LGHDT and CDR2 YNNKEL (reference sequence). The CDR3 spans 14 residues. V was clipped by 3 bases and J by 5 bases, with 12 bases between them. The CDR3: CASSHVGIGDTQYF. CDR3 sequence (DNA): TGTGCCAGCAGCCACGTAGGGATTGGAGATACGCAGTATTTT.

In its sample, this clonotype was seen a few times. The chain has TRBV20-1 and TRBJ2-1; D is ambiguous. The CDR3 has 14 residues. V was shortened by 6 bases and J by 1 base, with 13 bases between the two germline ends. Germline V lookup: CDR1 DFQATT, CDR2 SNEGSKA (reference sequence). DNA of the CDR3: TGCAGTGCGGGCCTGGTGGGGTCCTACAATGAGCAGTTCTTC. It codes for CSAGLVGSYNEQFF.

This clonotype was seen a handful of times. The V call is TRBV3-1, the J call TRBJ2-2; D not certain. Per the germline V gene, CDR1 is LGHDT and CDR2 is YNNKEL (reference sequence). There are 15 residues in the CDR3. V lost 1 base and J lost 0, with 6 bases in between. CDR3 in DNA: TGTGCCAGCAGCCAAGGGGCGACGAACACCGGGGAGCTGTTTTTT. Its translation: CASSQGATNTGELFF.

This clonotype has a handful of counts. The chain links TRBV7-2 to TRBJ2-2; no clear D. Germline V gene lookup returns CDR1 SGHTA and CDR2 FQGNSA. The germline V and J ends were trimmed by 2 bases and 0 bases, with 19 bases remaining between them. CDR3 length: 19 residues. The CDR3 nucleotides read TGTGCCAGCAGCTTACGCGTCAGAGTAGTAGAAACGAACACCGGGGAGCTGTTTTTT. Encoded protein: CASSLRVRVVETNTGELFF. The full variable domain, with the rest looked up from reference TRBV7-2 and TRBJ2-2, is GAGVSQSPSNKVTEKGKDVELRCDPISGHTALYWYRQSLGQGLEFLIYFQGNSAPDKSGLPSDRFSAERTGGSVSTLTIQRTQQEDSAVYLCASSLRVRVVETNTGELFFGEGSRLTVL.

This clonotype was found many times. As DNA, the CDR3 is TGTGCCAGCACCCCTCCAACTGCCAATAACTATGGCTACACCTTC. Its protein product is CASTPPTANNYGYTF. The chain has TRBV12-3 or TRBV12-4 and TRBJ1-2; D ambiguous. V lost 7 bases, J lost 1 base, and 16 bases lay in between. The CDR3 is 15 residues long.

The rearrangement links TRBV7-9 to TRBJ1-1; TRBD1 matches 12 bases. With 4 bases clipped from V and 5 bases from J, the junction kept 5 bases outside the gene matches. CDR3 size: 15 residues. Per the germline V gene, CDR1 is SEHNR and CDR2 is FQNEAQ (reference sequence). The DNA for the CDR3 is TGTGCCAGCAGCTCCCCGGGACAGGGGGCGACTGAAGCTTTCTTT. Its protein product is CASSSPGQGATEAFF.

The chain couples TRBV18 to TRBJ2-7; TRBD1 aligns across 9 bases. This CDR3 comprises 16 residues. V lost 0 bases to trimming and J lost 0 bases; unmatched junction nucleotides: 3. Germline V gene sequence: CDR1 KGHSH, CDR2 LQKENI. As DNA, the CDR3 is TGTGCCAGCTCACCACCAAGGGACAGGGTCTCCTACGAGCAGTACTTC. This translates into CASSPPRDRVSYEQYF.

This clonotype has ten or more counts. The rearrangement uses TRBV12-3 or TRBV12-4 and TRBJ2-5; D might be TRBD2 (6 bases). Trimming removed 5 bases at V and 1 base at J, with 11 bases between. This CDR3 spans 14 amino acids. The CDR3 coding sequence is TGTGCCAGCAGTCGACTGGGGGGCCAAGAGACCCAGTACTTC. Its protein product is CASSRLGGQETQYF.

V is TRBV30 and J is TRBJ2-1; D unclear. V was cut by 7 bases and J by 7 bases, with 11 bases left in between. CDR3 size: 11 residues. Germline CDR1 and CDR2: GTSNPN and SVGIG (reference sequence). The DNA for the CDR3 is TGTGCCTACTCGTTTTGGAATGAGCAGTTCTTC. Translating gives CAYSFWNEQFF.

In its sample, this clonotype was seen many times. The chain combines TRBV5-1 with TRBJ2-3, with D possibly matching TRBD1 (8 bases). The V gene's germline CDR1 is SGHRS and CDR2 YFSETQ. The ends were cut back, 0 bases at V and 5 bases at J, with 16 bases in the middle. This CDR3 region has 16 residues. The CDR3: CASSLERDRRGDTQYF. In DNA, the CDR3 is TGCGCCAGCAGCTTGGAGCGGGACAGGAGAGGAGATACGCAGTATTTT.

CDR3 nucleotide sequence: TGTGCCAGCAGCTGGCCGGGACAGGGTTACGAGCAGTACTTC. This translates into CASSWPGQGYEQYF. The J gene is TRBJ2-7, the V gene TRBV7-9; 9 nucleotides match TRBD1. V gave up 4 bases and J gave up 4 bases; unmatched junction bases: 5. The CDR3 loop spans 14 amino acids. CDR1 and CDR2 (germline): SEHNR, FQNEAQ (reference sequence).

This clonotype was seen ten or more times. The rearrangement joins TRBV12-3 or TRBV12-4 to TRBJ2-2; perhaps TRBD2 as D (6 bases). Trimming removed 2 bases at V and 0 bases at J, with 10 bases between. This CDR3 is 16 amino acids long. The CDR3 nucleotides read TGTGCCAGCAGTTTAAGTGGGACTTCGAACACCGGGGAGCTGTTTTTT. Its protein is CASSLSGTSNTGELFF.

A few counts support this clonotype. The V call is TRBV18, the J call TRBJ1-1; D not certain. The CDR3 has 15 residues. Germline V gives CDR1 KGHSH, CDR2 LQKENI. Deletions cut 2 bases from V and 4 bases from J, with 14 bases between. CDR3 residues: CASSPSKGFSTEAFF. The CDR3 DNA sequence: TGTGCCAGCTCACCAAGTAAGGGATTCAGCACTGAAGCTTTCTTT.